This T cell receptor beta chain was captured in a study of shared clonotypes between healthy human individuals. Study-wide context: CD8 memory received one plate per donor, CD8 naive two, CD4 memory three and CD4 naive three.

Profiling relied on immunoSEQ multiplex PCR, and the TCRdb table lists in-frame clones only, not all of them. The sample yields roughly 2,000,000 clones, roughly 93% seen once. CD8 cells regarded as naive lacked CD45RO, were positively chosen for CCR7, and omitted terminally differentiated effector memory CD45RA+ cells. Trimming took 6 bases from V and 2 from J, leaving 16 bases between them. The CDR3 has 15 amino acids. Germline V gene lookup returns CDR1 SNHLY and CDR2 FYNNEI. The chain uses TRBV2 and TRBJ1-2; possibly TRBD1 for D (5 bases). The sample consisted of naive CD8+ T cells from PBMCs. The source is a man younger than 30 in good health. Some clones in this sample may be carry-over from other donors' samples. The DNA of the CDR3 is TGTGCCAGCAGCCCTGGGGGGGACCCCAACTATGGCTACACCTTC. It translates to CASSPGGDPNYGYTF. The full variable domain, rest sourced from reference TRBV2 and TRBJ1-2, is EPEVTQTPSHQVTQMGQEVILRCVPISNHLYFYWYRQILGQKVEFLVSFYNNEISEKSEIFDDQFSVERPDGSNFTLKIRSTKLEDSAMYFCASSPGGDPNYGYTFGSGTRLTVV.